These T cell receptor beta chains were read from a single sample in a study of T cell responses to AZD1222 COVID-19 vaccine. Clones were sequenced by immunoSEQ multiplex PCR, and TCRdb holds only the in-frame ones, with some missing. There are 150,000 or so clones in the sample; approximately 92% occur only once, and about 2.5% lies in the top ten. This material consisted of peripheral blood, taken on day 0 of AZD1222 vaccination. The receptor set was obtained from an adult in good health. Each CDR3 is given with its conserved first and last residue. The D gene is left open where the match is weak. Expanded clones get a size class; other rows say once, few or many, or leave the size out.

D,V,size,J,DNA,CDR3
.,TRBV27,.,TRBJ1-2,TGTGCCAGCAGCTCAGGGTTAGGCTACACCTTC,CASSSGLGYTF
TRBD1,TRBV15,.,TRBJ1-2,TGTGCCACCAGCAGAGTCCGACAGGGTCCTCCGGAGGGCTACACCTTC,CATSRVRQGPPEGYTF
TRBD2,TRBV7-2,.,TRBJ2-7,TGTGCCAGCAGTCCCGGGGACTACTCCTACGAGCAGTACTTC,CASSPGDYSYEQYF
TRBD1,TRBV5-1,.,TRBJ2-5,TGCGCCAGCAGCTTGAGGCAGGGGGCCCCCCAAGAGACCCAGTACTTC,CASSLRQGAPQETQYF
TRBD1,TRBV4-1,few,TRBJ2-7,TGCGCCAGCAGCCAAGTGACAGGGGGAACCTACGAGCAGTACTTC,CASSQVTGGTYEQYF
.,TRBV6-5,.,TRBJ1-2,TGTGCCAGCACAGGGCCCATCTATGGCTACACCTTC,CASTGPIYGYTF
.,TRBV12-1,.,TRBJ1-2,TGTGCCAGCAGCTTTGTCTTATGTCTGGGGGTAACGTTCTATGGCTACACCTTC,CASSFVLCLGVTFYGYTF
TRBD1,TRBV6-2/TRBV6-3,.,TRBJ1-1,TGTGCCAGCAGTAAGACAGGGGTGAACACTGAAGCTTTCTTT,CASSKTGVNTEAFF
.,TRBV19,.,TRBJ1-2,TGTGCCAGTAGTATAGGTGCCCAGGGGCCCTATGGCTACACCTTC,CASSIGAQGPYGYTF
.,TRBV18,.,TRBJ2-1,TGTGCCAGCTCACCTCCAGGGAATGAGCAGTTCTTC,CASSPPGNEQFF
TRBD1,TRBV4-1,.,TRBJ2-7,TGCGCCAGCAGCCAAGGGGGACAGGGCTCCTACGAGCAGTACTTC,CASSQGGQGSYEQYF
.,TRBV5-8,.,TRBJ2-7,TGTGCCAGCATCCGATGGCTAGCGAACTCCTACGAGCAGTACTTC,CASIRWLANSYEQYF
.,TRBV1,.,TRBJ1-1,TGCACCGGCATGGGGGCTGAAGCTTTCTTT,CTGMGAEAFF
TRBD2,TRBV5-1,.,TRBJ2-2,TGCGCCAGCAGCTTGGGACTAGCGCGAGACGGGGAGCTGTTTTTT,CASSLGLARDGELFF
TRBD2,TRBV5-4,.,TRBJ2-3,TGTGCCAGCAGCTTGAGAGCGGGGACCACAGATACGCAGTATTTT,CASSLRAGTTDTQYF
.,TRBV6-1,once,TRBJ1-5,TGTGCCAGCAGTGAAGCGCGGGGTAGGCAGCCCCAGCATTTT,CASSEARGRQPQHF
.,TRBV4-1,.,TRBJ1-2,TGCGCCAGCAGCCAAGATTTTGGGTATGGCTACACCTTC,CASSQDFGYGYTF
.,TRBV25-1,.,TRBJ1-4,TGTGCCAGCAGTGACCATCAGGGGAATTATGAAAAACTGTTTTTT,CASSDHQGNYEKLFF
.,TRBV2,.,TRBJ2-7,TGTGCCAGCAGTGAAGGGCGGGTAGGGCAGCCGGAGCAGTACTTC,CASSEGRVGQPEQYF
.,TRBV30,.,TRBJ1-1,TGTGCCATGGACCCAGTGAACACTGAAGCTTTCTTT,CAMDPVNTEAFF
TRBD1,TRBV19,.,TRBJ1-1,TGTGCCAGTGGACAGGGGGCGCGAACTGAAGCTTTCTTT,CASGQGARTEAFF
TRBD1,TRBV19,once,TRBJ1-4,TGTGCCAGCAAGGACAGGGCTCAGGAAAAACTGTTTTTT,CASKDRAQEKLFF
.,TRBV18,.,TRBJ1-2,TGTGCCAGCTCACCACCTCTACAGGACTATGGCTACACCTTC,CASSPPLQDYGYTF